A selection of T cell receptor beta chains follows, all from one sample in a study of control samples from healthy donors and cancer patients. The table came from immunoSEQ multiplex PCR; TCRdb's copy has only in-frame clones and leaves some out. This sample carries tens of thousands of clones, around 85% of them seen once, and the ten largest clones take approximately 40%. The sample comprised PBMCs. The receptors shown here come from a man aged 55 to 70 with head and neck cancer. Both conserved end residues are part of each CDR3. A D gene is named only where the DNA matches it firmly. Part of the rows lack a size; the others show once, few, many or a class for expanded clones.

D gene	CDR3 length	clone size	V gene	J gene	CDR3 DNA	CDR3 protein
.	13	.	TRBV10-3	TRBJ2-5	TGTGCCATCAGTGAAAACGATCAAGAGACCCAGTACTTC	CAISENDQETQYF
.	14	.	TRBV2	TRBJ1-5	TGTGCCAGCACCCGTTCGAATAGCAATCAGCCCCAGCATTTT	CASTRSNSNQPQHF
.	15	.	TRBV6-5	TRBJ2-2	TGTGCCAGCAGAGAGCCAGGGGTGAACACCGGGGAGCTGTTTTTT	CASREPGVNTGELFF
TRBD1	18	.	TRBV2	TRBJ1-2	TGTGCCAGCAGTGAAGAAGAGGAAACAGGGGGCAAGGACTATGGCTACACCTTC	CASSEEEETGGKDYGYTF
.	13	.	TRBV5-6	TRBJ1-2	TGTGCCAGCAGCTTGGACAGGGAAGACGGCTACACCTTC	CASSLDREDGYTF
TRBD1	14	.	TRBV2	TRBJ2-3	TGTGCCAGCAGTGGACAGGGAAGCACAGATACGCAGTATTTT	CASSGQGSTDTQYF
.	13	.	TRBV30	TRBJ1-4	TGTGCCTGGAGTGTACCTGGCAATCTTAAACTGTTTTTT	CAWSVPGNLKLFF
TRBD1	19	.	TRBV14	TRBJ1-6	TGTGCCAGCACTCTTTCGGGACAGGGGGAGGGGACCTATAATTCACCCCTCCACTTT	CASTLSGQGEGTYNSPLHF
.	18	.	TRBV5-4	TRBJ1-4	TGTGCCAGCAGCGTAATTGGACACTCTACTGCAACTAATGAAAAACTGTTTTTT	CASSVIGHSTATNEKLFF
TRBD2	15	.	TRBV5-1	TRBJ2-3	TGCGCCAGCAGCTCGGGACTAGCGGGCACAGATACGCAGTATTTT	CASSSGLAGTDTQYF
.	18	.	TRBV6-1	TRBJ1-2	TGTGCCAGCAGTGAATTTACACCCGACTATGACATATTTGATGGCTACACCTTC	CASSEFTPDYDIFDGYTF
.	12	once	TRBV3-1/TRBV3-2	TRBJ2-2	TGTGCCAGCAGCCAAATAACCGGGGAGCTGTTTTTT	CASSQITGELFF
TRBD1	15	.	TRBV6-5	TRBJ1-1	TGTGCCAGCAGTAACGGACAGGGAATGAACACTGAAGCTTTCTTT	CASSNGQGMNTEAFF
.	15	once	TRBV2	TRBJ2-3	TGTGCCAGCAGTCCCTTTCGGGAGAGCACAGATACGCAGTATTTT	CASSPFRESTDTQYF
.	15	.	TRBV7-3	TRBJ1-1	TGTGCCAGCAGCTCGGGGGTCGGGCTGAACACTGAAGCTTTCTTT	CASSSGVGLNTEAFF
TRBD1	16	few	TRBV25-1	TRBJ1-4	TGTGCCAGCAGCGTGGGCAGGGGGGGGACTAATGAAAAACTGTTTTTT	CASSVGRGGTNEKLFF
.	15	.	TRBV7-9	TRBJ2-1	TGTGCCACCACCCCCCCGGGGTGGTCCTACAATGAGCAGTTCTTC	CATTPPGWSYNEQFF
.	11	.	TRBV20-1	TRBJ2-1	TGCAGTGCTAGACCTACTAATGAGCAGTTCTTC	CSARPTNEQFF
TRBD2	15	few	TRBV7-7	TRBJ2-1	TGTGCTAGCAGCTGGGGACTAGCGGACTACAATGAGCAGTTCTTC	CASSWGLADYNEQFF
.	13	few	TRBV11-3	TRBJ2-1	TGTGCCAGCAGACCCCCCCCCTACAATGAGCAGTTCTTC	CASRPPPYNEQFF
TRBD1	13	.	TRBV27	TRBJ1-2	TGTGCCAGCCGCAGGGGGCTGTGGGATGGCTACACCTTC	CASRRGLWDGYTF
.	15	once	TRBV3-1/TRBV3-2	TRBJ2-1	TGTGCCAGCAGCCAAGGGGGGCGGATCGACAATGAGCAGTTCTTC	CASSQGGRIDNEQFF
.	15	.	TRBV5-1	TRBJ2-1	TGCGCCAGCAGTTCTGACCATGCTCGGTACAATGAGCAGTTCTTC	CASSSDHARYNEQFF
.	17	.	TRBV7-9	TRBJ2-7	TGTGCCAGCAGCACCGACCCCTCGGGGCACTACTCCTACGAGCAGTACTTC	CASSTDPSGHYSYEQYF
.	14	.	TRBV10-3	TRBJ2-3	TGTGCCATCAGTGGACTCGTGAGCACAGATACGCAGTATTTT	CAISGLVSTDTQYF
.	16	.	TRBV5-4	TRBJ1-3	TGTGCCAGCAGCTACCATACAGGGTTGAGAGGAAACACCATATATTTT	CASSYHTGLRGNTIYF
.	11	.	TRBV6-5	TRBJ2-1	TGTGCCAGCAGCCTCGAACGGGAGCAGTTCTTC	CASSLEREQFF
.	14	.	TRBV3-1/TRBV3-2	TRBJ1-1	TGTGCCAGCAGCCAAGAATCGACTAGGGATGAAGCTTTCTTT	CASSQESTRDEAFF
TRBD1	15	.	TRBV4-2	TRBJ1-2	TGTGCCAGCAGCCAGGGACAGGGGAACTACTATGGCTACACCTTC	CASSQGQGNYYGYTF